This TCR beta chain was sequenced for a study of T cells in localized non-small cell lung cancer. Study observations and caveats: Elevated blood T cell density was associated with longer overall survival. In uninvolved adjacent lung, T cell clonality reached its highest value, exceeding tumor.

Assay used: immunoSEQ multiplex PCR; TCRdb lists only in-frame clones, some missing. The sample records tens of thousands of clones, almost 90% being singletons. J gave up 8 bases and V 3 bases, and 7 bases lay outside the gene matches. This CDR3 is 14 amino acids long. The germline V gene has CDR1 SEHNR and CDR2 FQNEAQ (reference sequence). In this sample, this clone turned up a few times. Its antigen is unidentified. The rearrangement links TRBV7-9 to TRBJ2-1; 7 bases line up with TRBD2. Source: peripheral blood, taken before any cancer treatment. This clonotype originated in an older female donor with stage I squamous cell lung carcinoma. The CDR3 sequence is CASSLGGRMDEQFF. CDR3 DNA sequence: TGTGCCAGCAGCTTGGGGGGGAGGATGGATGAGCAGTTCTTC. Full variable domain (rest looked up from reference TRBV7-9 and TRBJ2-1): DTGVSQNPRHKITKRGQNVTFRCDPISEHNRLYWYRQTLGQGPEFLTYFQNEAQLEKSRLLSDRFSAERPKGSFSTLEIQRTEQGDSAMYLCASSLGGRMDEQFFGPGTRLTVL.